This is a list of T cell receptor beta chains from one sample in a study of graft-versus-host responses after intestinal transplantation. Some clones are missing from TCRdb's copy, which holds only in-frame ones; the method was immunoSEQ multiplex PCR. The repertoire includes about 97,000 clones, 91% of them detected once, and under 0.2% sits in the top ten. Antigens of these TCRs are unknown. Sequences were derived from unstimulated CD4+ T cells sorted from spleen or lymph node cells, sampled before transplant. The receptors were sampled from a human donor who was the organ donor for an intestinal transplant. The CDR3 runs from the conserved cysteine through the conserved F or W. The order of the fields is clone size, V gene, D gene, J gene, CDR3 protein, CDR3 DNA. A D gene is named only where the DNA matches it firmly. Part of the rows lack a size; the others show once, few, many or a class for expanded clones.

.	TRBV6-5	.	TRBJ1-1	CASSYEGGPNTEAFF	TGTGCCAGCAGTTATGAGGGGGGGCCGAACACTGAAGCTTTCTTT
.	TRBV5-4	TRBD1	TRBJ1-1	CASSQGQGRTEAFF	TGTGCCAGCAGCCAGGGACAGGGGAGAACTGAAGCTTTCTTT
.	TRBV4-1	TRBD1	TRBJ2-5	CASSQDGDRVEETQYF	TGCGCCAGCAGCCAAGATGGGGACAGGGTGGAAGAGACCCAGTACTTC
.	TRBV4-3	.	TRBJ2-7	CASSQVVLYHEQYF	TGCGCCAGCAGCCAAGTCGTACTATACCACGAGCAGTACTTC
.	TRBV20-1	.	TRBJ2-1	CSARGLNEQFF	TGCAGTGCTAGGGGCTTGAATGAGCAGTTCTTC
.	TRBV9	TRBD1	TRBJ1-1	CASSVGLGQGASEAFF	TGTGCCAGCAGCGTAGGGTTGGGACAGGGGGCCTCTGAAGCTTTCTTT
.	TRBV28	.	TRBJ2-1	CASEGHSFSYNEQFF	TGTGCCAGCGAGGGACACTCTTTCTCCTACAATGAGCAGTTCTTC
.	TRBV5-6	TRBD1	TRBJ2-7	CASTPPGQGSHEQYF	TGTGCCAGCACCCCCCCGGGACAGGGATCCCACGAGCAGTACTTC
.	TRBV18	TRBD1	TRBJ1-2	CASSADRDYGYTF	TGTGCCAGCTCAGCAGACAGGGATTATGGCTACACCTTC
.	TRBV9	.	TRBJ2-7	CASSVVAWCEGSLKYEQYF	TGTGCCAGCAGCGTAGTGGCCTGGTGTGAGGGTAGCCTTAAGTACGAGCAGTACTTC
.	TRBV7-2	TRBD1	TRBJ1-2	CASSLVPGGSYGYTF	TGTGCCAGCAGCTTAGTTCCAGGGGGCAGCTATGGCTACACCTTC
.	TRBV4-1	.	TRBJ1-3	CASSQAGGPSGNTIYF	TGCGCCAGCAGCCAAGCGGGGGGCCCCTCTGGAAACACCATATATTTT
once	TRBV10-3	TRBD2	TRBJ2-1	CAIRSSGGGNEQFF	TGTGCCATCAGGTCTAGCGGGGGGGGGAATGAGCAGTTCTTC
once	TRBV7-3	TRBD2	TRBJ2-1	CASSPEGLAINEQFF	TGTGCCAGCAGTCCTGAGGGACTAGCGATCAATGAGCAGTTCTTC
.	TRBV7-2	TRBD1	TRBJ2-1	CASGRQGEQFF	TGTGCCAGCGGCCGACAGGGGGAGCAGTTCTTC
.	TRBV5-1	TRBD1	TRBJ2-7	CASSLGGQGAYYEQYF	TGCGCCAGCAGCTTGGGGGGACAGGGGGCTTACTACGAGCAGTACTTC